This T cell receptor beta chain appears in the sequencing data of a study of blood T cells in healthy people across ages (dated by TCRdb to about 2015). Regarding the study in general: In model experiments, template switching captured about one uniquely barcoded TCR beta cDNA molecule for every two T cells. The study measured age-related changes in TCR beta repertoire diversity using deep sequencing normalized with unique cDNA molecular identifiers. The donors were split into four age groups: young (average 16 years), middle-aged (about 40), aged (more than 60) and long-lived (over 75). To avoid experimental bias, donors of different ages were randomly spread across the sequencing lanes. For two donors (one aged 18 to 30 and one aged 80 or older), the study analyzed two additional independent replicas of 1 million unique cDNA reads from the same blood draw.

Overall study outcomes, separate from this receptor: Because the CMV infection status of the donors was unknown, age-related changes in expanded clonotypes may potentially have been confounded. As age increased, observed TCR beta diversity per million T cells dropped in a roughly linear way, and a significant reduction was already evident by age about 36. A strong correlation was found between observed TCR beta diversity and the percentage of naive T cells measured by flow cytometry. The long-lived group showed more naive CD4+ T cells, fewer expanded clones and increased TCR diversity than the aged group, suggesting age selection. Bulk unsorted PBMC profiling prevented conclusive comparison of naive and antigen-experienced compartments. Estimates of total diversity from one million sequenced T cells were regarded as lower bounds and underestimates.

Systemically healthy Caucasian individuals from Russia, some 36 in total and aged about 6 to 95 years, were included as donors. Ten milliliters of peripheral blood were drawn from each donor into EDTA-treated Vacutainer tubes. Ficoll-Paque density-gradient centrifugation was used to isolate PBMCs, with at least 6.5 million per sample. Total RNA was extracted from PBMCs with Trizol reagent, with at least 5.5 micrograms obtained per sample. For every donor, an aliquot of PBMCs went through flow cytometry to measure the percentages of naive CD45RAhigh/CD27high T cells. Regarding this clonotype: Its antigen target is currently unknown. No quality values exist for individual bases; no much larger clone is one base distant.

The library was produced with 5' RACE. The sequencing machine was an Illumina HiSeq 2500. A second roughly 6 to 12 cycle PCR used a sample-barcoded 5' primer and a J-beta primer mix. Each TCR beta cDNA molecule received a unique molecular identifier from a template-switch 5' adaptor carrying 12 random nucleotides. Each sample yielded at least 2.5 million CDR3-containing paired-end reads. First-strand cDNA was synthesized from all RNA with the Mint cDNA synthesis kit, primed by a TRBC-specific oligonucleotide. Following uracil-DNA glycosylase treatment, all cDNA underwent a first 18-cycle PCR with the universal primers M1SS and BC2_uni_R. Regarding the original processing steps: For normalization, 1 million high-quality reads, each with a distinct molecular identifier, were randomly selected from each sample. Instead of being binned into consensus sequences, reads with shared molecular identifiers were discarded. MiTCR, with a Q25 quality threshold and the strictest error-elimination algorithm, was used for CDR3 identification, clonotype clustering and error correction. Lower-bound total TCR beta diversity was estimated with a nonparametric unseen species model using Euler transformation. The public reads were run again by TCRdb, first through fastp at Q25 and then through MiXCR, and only productive beta chains were kept. Identical CDR3 proteins give one entry, which carries the most common genes and DNA. TCRdb, not the original authors, processed these V and J calls. For this sample there are 850,000 to 950,000 distinct CDR3 sequences; under 35% appear just once. 15% to 20% of the sample belongs to the ten largest clones.

The CDR3, cysteine through phenylalanine, is 12 amino acids long. Here the CDR3 DNA is all that survives: 36 bases in frame from base 1. V drops 5 bases and J drops 8 bases, leaving 12 bases in between. In this chain, TRBV12-3 or TRBV12-4 is recombined with TRBJ1-1; D gene: possibly TRBD1, on 5 matching bases. Sample: blood. The source is a woman over 75 in good health. The nucleotide sequence is given as TGTGCCAGCAGTCCCAGGGTTTCCGAAGCTTTCTTT. The encoded protein is CASSPRVSEAFF.